This T cell receptor (beta chain) was sequenced for a study of T-cell memory formation after mild COVID-19. On the study more broadly: TCR clusters largely stayed donor specific. Study results and caveats: Cross-reactive memory seemingly joined, as some responding clones were found in pre-infection memory. CD4+ contracting clones were mainly CM and EM; CD8+ ones, EMRA.

As regards this clonotype: Its antigen is currently unknown.

The authors produced TCR alpha and TCR beta cDNA libraries with sample barcodes and UMIs by 5'RACE using constant-segment primers. TCRdb re-called the 5' RACE reads through MiXCR, storing one row per CDR3 protein. Altogether around 310,000 distinct CDR3 sequences are present, 15% to 20% being singletons, with the ten largest covering under 25%. Germline values: CDR1 SGHRS, CDR2 YFSETQ. The CDR3 length is 16 residues. With 0 bases clipped from V and 8 bases from J, the junction kept 10 bases outside the gene matches. Sequencing was done on a sample of PBMCs or a T cell subset sorted from them (not recorded which). The chain couples TRBV5-1 to TRBJ2-1; 8 nucleotides match TRBD1. The clonotype was recovered from a man aged 18-30 years who had mild COVID-19 (a few samples of this study predate the infection). Cell type and time point are not known. The CDR3 sequence: CASSLGSRGLNDEQFF. The DNA for the CDR3 is TGCGCCAGCAGCTTGGGCAGCAGGGGGCTTAATGATGAGCAGTTCTTC.